The clone carrying this TCR beta chain was detected only a few times. Germline trimming cut 5 bases from V and 5 bases from J; bases unmatched to any gene: 4. This CDR3 region has 13 residues. Germline loops: CDR1 SQVTM, CDR2 ANQGSEA. The authors drew approximately 9 milliliters of peripheral blood from each donor. The sample is drawn from a study of blood T cells in healthy people across ages. Alongside a J-beta primer mix, a sample-barcoded 5' primer served in a second PCR lasting about 7 to 11 cycles. Sequencing of every sample gave 2.5 million or more CDR3-containing paired-end reads. TCRdb fed the 5' RACE reads into MiXCR, producing one record per CDR3 protein. Seen here are fewer than 700,000 distinct CDR3 sequences, roughly 41% observed once, and the top ten hold about 32%.

The specimen sequenced was blood. This receptor was identified in a man older than 75 in good health. The chain recombines TRBV29-1 with TRBJ1-4; 8 positions agree with TRBD1. The CDR3 nucleotides read TGCAGCGTTCCCGGGACAGGAAATGAAAAACTGTTTTTT. Translating gives CSVPGTGNEKLFF. Looking up the rest from reference TRBV29-1 and TRBJ1-4 gives the full variable domain: SAVISQKPSRDICQRGTSLTIQCQVDSQVTMMFWYRQQPGQSLTLIATANQGSEATYESGFVIDKFPISRPNLTFSTLTVSNMSPEDSSIYLCSVPGTGNEKLFFGSGTQLSVL.